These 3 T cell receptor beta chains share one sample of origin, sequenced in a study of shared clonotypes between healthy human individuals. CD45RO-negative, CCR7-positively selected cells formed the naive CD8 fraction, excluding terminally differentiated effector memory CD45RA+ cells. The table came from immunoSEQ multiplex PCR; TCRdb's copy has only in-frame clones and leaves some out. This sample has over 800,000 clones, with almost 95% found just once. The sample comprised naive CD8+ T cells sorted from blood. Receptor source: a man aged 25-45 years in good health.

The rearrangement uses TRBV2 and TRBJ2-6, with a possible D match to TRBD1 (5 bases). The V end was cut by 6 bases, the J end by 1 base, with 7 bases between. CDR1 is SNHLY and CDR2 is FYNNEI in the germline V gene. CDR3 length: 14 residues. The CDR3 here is CASRDTSGANVLTF. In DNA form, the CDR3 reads TGTGCCAGCAGGGACACTTCTGGGGCCAACGTCCTGACTTTC.

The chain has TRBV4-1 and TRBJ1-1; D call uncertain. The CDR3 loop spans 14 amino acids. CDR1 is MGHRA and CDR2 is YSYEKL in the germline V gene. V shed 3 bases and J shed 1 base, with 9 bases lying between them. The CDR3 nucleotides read TGCGCCAGCAGCCATGAGCCCGGGAACACTGAAGCTTTCTTT. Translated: CASSHEPGNTEAFF.

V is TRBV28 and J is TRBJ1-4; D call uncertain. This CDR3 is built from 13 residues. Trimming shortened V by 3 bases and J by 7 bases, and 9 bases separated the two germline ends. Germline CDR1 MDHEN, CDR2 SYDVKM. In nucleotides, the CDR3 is TGTGCCAGCAGTTTTTCGATGGTTGAAAAACTGTTTTTT. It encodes CASSFSMVEKLFF.